The source of this T cell receptor (beta chain) is a study of T-cell reconstitution after alpha-beta-depleted transplantation in children. Broader study findings: Diversity and T-cell counts at one year after transplant derived mostly from new T cells. Reported findings indicate that, about two months after transplant, alpha-beta T cells came from several hundred expanded clones, which were derived from non-depleted graft cells.

There are 14 residues in the CDR3. J gave up 5 bases and V 7 bases, and 8 bases lay outside the gene matches. Comments on this clonotype: Its antigen remains unknown.

Unique molecular identifiers featured in how the TCRbeta library was prepared. TCRdb reprocessed the PCR reads with MiXCR, giving one entry per CDR3 protein. The sample carries 900,000 or so distinct CDR3 sequences, about 15% recorded once. The receptor was isolated from a male patient aged 10 to 17 who had a stem cell transplant for acute lymphoblastic leukemia, so the T cells may come from the graft donor. Specimen: PBMCs, mostly from graft donor cells, collected 360 days after TCRalphabeta/CD19-depleted stem cell transplant. The J gene is TRBJ2-7, the V gene TRBV12-3 or TRBV12-4; 10 nucleotides line up with TRBD2. Here the CDR3 reads CASTWGLASHEQYF. Here the CDR3 DNA reads TGTGCCAGCACCTGGGGACTAGCGAGCCACGAGCAGTACTTC.